One and the same sample provided the 14 T cell receptor beta chains below, sequenced in a study of T cells in Graves' hyperthyroidism and ophthalmopathy. Researchers took RNA transcripts and amplified the TCR beta CDR3 regions from them. First-round RT-PCR targeting the TCR CDR3 was performed with the HTBI primer set. TCRdb re-derived calls from the multiplex PCR reads in MiXCR, one entry per CDR3 protein. The repertoire holds hundreds of thousands of distinct CDR3 sequences, with around 15% as singletons. The specimen was blood. The receptors come from a woman in her fifties or sixties with Graves' ophthalmopathy.

As for this clonotype: This may stem from a read error, because a much larger clone lies one nucleotide away. The V call is TRBV13, the J call TRBJ2-7; 8 bases are a match to TRBD1. The V segment lost 4 bases and the J segment 6 bases; nucleotides outside the gene matches: 11. Germline CDR1 PRHDT, CDR2 FYEKMQ (reference sequence). There are 15 residues in the CDR3. CDR3 bases: TGTGCCAGCAGCTCTCGACAGGGGTTCTTTTGCGAGCAGTACTTC. Residues: CASSSRQGFFCEQYF.

This clonotype was seen ten or more times. J is TRBJ2-5 and V is TRBV11-2, with 8 positions matching TRBD2. This CDR3 comprises 14 residues. The J segment lost 2 bases and the V segment lost 5 bases, leaving 4 bases of the junction unmatched. Germline lookup yields CDR1 SGHAT and CDR2 FQNNGV. CDR3 sequence: CASSGAGGQETQYF. The CDR3 DNA reads TGTGCCAGCAGCGGGGCGGGAGGTCAAGAGACCCAGTACTTC.

The V call is TRBV6-9, the J call TRBJ1-6; no clear D. Deletions cut 2 bases from V and 0 bases from J, with 8 bases between. The length of the CDR3 is 16 residues. Germline V gene lookup returns CDR1 MNHGY and CDR2 SVAAGI. Here the CDR3 DNA reads TGTGCCAGCAGTTATAGTTCAGTCTCCTATAATTCACCCCTCCACTTT. Translation: CASSYSSVSYNSPLHF.

This clonotype showed up many times. J is TRBJ1-5 and V is TRBV4-1, with unresolved D. Germline loops: CDR1 MGHRA, CDR2 YSYEKL. Between the trimmed V and J ends, which lost 3 bases and 6 bases, there was a span of 12 bases. This CDR3 comprises 14 residues. The CDR3 loop is CASSHWQVVQPQHF. The CDR3 region has the DNA TGCGCCAGCAGCCATTGGCAGGTGGTTCAGCCCCAGCATTTT.

The chain combines TRBV25-1 with TRBJ2-2; D may correspond to TRBD1 or TRBD2 (5 bases each). The CDR3 consists of 15 residues. CDR1 MGHDK and CDR2 SYGVNS come from the germline V gene. V was pared by 5 bases and J by 0 bases, with 10 bases between. This chain's CDR3 is CASSWGKANTGELFF. The DNA of the CDR3 is TGTGCCAGCAGTTGGGGGAAAGCGAACACCGGGGAGCTGTTTTTT.

The table lists this clonotype with many counts. CDR3 region: CASSRRPGTSGSYIQYF. The CDR3 region has the DNA TGTGCCAGCAGTCGAAGGCCCGGGACTAGCGGGAGTTACATTCAGTACTTC. The chain combines TRBV28 with TRBJ2-4; 14 nucleotides line up with TRBD2. The trim removed 5 bases at V and 8 bases at J, leaving 11 bases unmatched. Germline CDR1 MDHEN, CDR2 SYDVKM. The CDR3 runs 17 residues.

The V call is TRBV12-5, the J call TRBJ2-7; D gene unclear. Trimming removed 9 bases at V and 4 bases at J, with 13 bases between. Germline V gene lookup returns CDR1 LGHNT and CDR2 FRNRAP. This CDR3 has 12 amino acids. CDR3 DNA: TGTGCTAGGGGCACCCTCGGGTACGAGCAGTACTTC. Translating it yields CARGTLGYEQYF.

J is TRBJ2-3 and V is TRBV27; 12 bases fit TRBD2. The germline V gene has CDR1 MNHEY and CDR2 SMNVEV (reference sequence). This CDR3 region has 17 residues. Trimming removed 2 bases from V and 6 bases from J; junction bases left unmatched: 9. CDR3 bases: TGTGCCAGCAGTTTAAGGGGGCGGCTAGCGGGAGGGGATACGCAGTATTTT. Residues: CASSLRGRLAGGDTQYF.

The chain combines TRBV27 with TRBJ2-5; perhaps TRBD1 as D (6 bases). The CDR3 has 14 residues. The ends were cut back, 5 bases at V and 13 bases at J, with 23 bases in the middle. CDR1 is MNHEY and CDR2 is SMNVEV in the germline V gene (reference sequence). This CDR3 reads CASSPIPEGQGLYF. The CDR3 DNA follows: TGTGCCAGCAGTCCAATTCCTGAGGGGCAGGGGTTGTACTTC.

There are many counts of this clonotype. The CDR3 coding sequence is TGTGCCAGCAGTTTTTATCGGCGGCGAGCCGGGGAGCTGTTTTTT. Translating gives CASSFYRRRAGELFF. This chain connects TRBV28 to TRBJ2-2, with no clear D. Deletions cut 3 bases from V and 6 bases from J, with 14 bases between. Germline CDR1 MDHEN, CDR2 SYDVKM. There are 15 residues in the CDR3.

This clonotype was detected ten times or more. The V and J genes are TRBV3-1 and TRBJ1-4; possible D gene TRBD1, 5 bases. Trimming shortened V by 0 bases and J by 2 bases, and 7 bases separated the two germline ends. In germline, CDR1 is LGHDT, CDR2 YNNKEL (reference sequence). This CDR3 contains 15 residues. CDR3 nucleotide sequence: TGTGCCAGCAGCCAAGATTCAGGGACTAATGAAAAACTGTTTTTT. Translated: CASSQDSGTNEKLFF.

The rearrangement joins TRBV5-1 to TRBJ2-2; TRBD2 matches at 11 bases. Germline lookup yields CDR1 SGHRS and CDR2 YFSETQ. The CDR3 length is 16 residues. With V trimmed by 2 bases and J by 6 bases, 6 bases remained unmatched. CDR3 protein: CASSLELAGAAGELFF. CDR3 coding DNA: TGCGCCAGCAGCTTAGAACTAGCGGGAGCAGCCGGGGAGCTGTTTTTT.

This clonotype was observed many times. The V gene is TRBV5-1, the J gene TRBJ2-7, with a weak D call TRBD2 (5 bases). Germline-derived CDR1 and CDR2 are SGHRS and YFSETQ. V was trimmed by 2 bases and J by 1 base, leaving 13 bases between them. CDR3 length equals 15 residues. The CDR3 spells CASSFSASRSYEQYF. CDR3 nucleotide sequence: TGCGCCAGCAGCTTTTCGGCTAGCCGATCCTACGAGCAGTACTTC.

Ten or more counts support this clonotype. The chain carries TRBV28 and TRBJ2-7; 9 bases match TRBD1. Per germline, CDR1 MDHEN and CDR2 SYDVKM. The CDR3 covers 15 residues. J lost 5 bases, V lost 4 bases, and 9 bases had no gene match. The CDR3 reads CASSSPGQGDDEQYF. The CDR3 bases are TGTGCCAGCAGTTCACCGGGACAGGGTGACGACGAGCAGTACTTC.